These 26 T cell receptor beta chains were sequenced from one sample in a study of cytomegalovirus exposure and HLA in healthy donors. PCR was performed using 60 Vbeta and 13 Jbeta primers. Sequencing was performed with immunoSEQ multiplex PCR; in TCRdb, only in-frame clones are kept and a portion is missing. In the table there are under 200,000 clones, about 79% of which are singletons. Sequencing was performed on PBMCs. The receptor source for this set is a man aged 45-65 years in good health and CMV-seropositive.

The gene calls are TRBV18 and TRBJ1-4; D is uncertain. Germline V gene lookup returns CDR1 KGHSH and CDR2 LQKENI. This CDR3 has 12 amino acids. V dropped 3 bases and J dropped 4 bases, with 3 bases sitting between them. The CDR3 DNA sequence: TGTGCCAGCTCACCCGGTAATGAAAAACTGTTTTTT. Its translation: CASSPGNEKLFF.

The J gene is TRBJ2-2, the V gene TRBV19; possible D gene TRBD1, 6 bases. CDR3 length: 14 amino acids. CDR1 is LNHDA and CDR2 is SQIVND in the germline V gene (reference sequence). V lost 9 bases and J lost 1, with 12 bases in between. The DNA for the CDR3 is TGTGCCAGCCGATCAGGGGTGAACACCGGGGAGCTGTTTTTT. Amino acids: CASRSGVNTGELFF.

The J gene is TRBJ1-1, the V gene TRBV18; a possible D gene is TRBD1 (6 bases). Per the germline V gene, CDR1 is KGHSH and CDR2 is LQKENI. The V and J ends lost 3 bases and 3 bases respectively, with 11 bases between them. This CDR3 has 14 amino acids. For the CDR3, the DNA is TGTGCCAGCTCACCTTTGCAGGGGCACACTGAAGCTTTCTTT. The encoded protein is CASSPLQGHTEAFF.

A few counts support this clone. The chain couples TRBV7-8 to TRBJ2-1; the D gene is possibly TRBD1 (6 bases). Germline V gene sequence: CDR1 SGHVS, CDR2 FQNEAQ. Trimming stripped 3 bases from V and 4 bases from J, with 7 bases between. The CDR3 has 13 amino acids. CDR3 amino acids: CASSLTGYNEQFF. CDR3 sequence (DNA): TGTGCCAGCAGCTTGACAGGTTACAATGAGCAGTTCTTC.

This clone was observed a few times. The CDR3, as DNA: TGTGCCAGCAGGCTGCGGGACAGGCTCTCCTATGGCTACACCTTC. Its protein product is CASRLRDRLSYGYTF. The chain has TRBV28 and TRBJ1-2, with 8 bases matching TRBD1. This CDR3 contains 15 residues. Germline CDR1 is MDHEN and CDR2 is SYDVKM. J lost 4 bases, V lost 6 bases, and 10 bases had no gene match.

V usage is TRBV19 and J usage is TRBJ2-4; weak D call: TRBD2 (5 bases). Per germline, CDR1 LNHDA and CDR2 SQIVND (reference sequence). The CDR3 is 15 residues long. The V and J ends lost 7 bases and 1 base respectively, with 14 bases between them. DNA of the CDR3: TGTGCCAGTACCAAGGACCCGGGGGCCAAAAACATTCAGTACTTC. Its protein is CASTKDPGAKNIQYF.

This clone was counted a single time. The chain joins TRBV9 to TRBJ1-1; 10 nucleotides match TRBD1. Per the germline V gene, CDR1 is SGDLS and CDR2 is YYNGEE. The V segment lost 3 bases and the J segment 5 bases; nucleotides outside the gene matches: 4. The CDR3 has 14 residues. The CDR3 here is CASSGGQGGTEAFF. The DNA of the CDR3 is TGTGCCAGCAGCGGCGGACAGGGGGGGACTGAAGCTTTCTTT.

The chain uses TRBV6-5 and TRBJ1-5, with unresolved D. Between the trimmed V and J ends, which lost 0 bases and 6 bases, there was a span of 12 bases. Germline loops: CDR1 MNHEY, CDR2 SVGAGI. CDR3 length: 15 amino acids. CDR3 sequence: CASSYSPGTGQPQHF. The CDR3 nucleotides are TGTGCCAGCAGTTACTCCCCGGGTACGGGTCAGCCCCAGCATTTT.

The gene calls are TRBV30 and TRBJ2-7; 9 bases are a match to TRBD1. This CDR3 is built from 14 residues. J gave up 6 bases and V 2 bases, and 8 bases lay outside the gene matches. Germline V gene lookup returns CDR1 GTSNPN and CDR2 SVGIG (reference sequence). As DNA, the CDR3 is TGTGCCTGGAGTAGGAACAGGGGGCAGGGCGAGCAGTACTTC. This translates into CAWSRNRGQGEQYF. Combining the CDR3 with reference TRBV30 and TRBJ2-7 gives the whole variable domain SQTIHQWPATLVQPVGSPLSLECTVEGTSNPNLYWYRQAAGRGLQLLFYSVGIGQISSEVPQNLSASRPQDRQFILSSKKLLLSDSGFYLCAWSRNRGQGEQYFGPGTRLTVT.

This clone occurred a few times. The rearrangement uses TRBV6-5 and TRBJ2-1; 11 bases are a match to TRBD2. This CDR3 spans 14 amino acids. Germline V gene sequence: CDR1 MNHEY, CDR2 SVGAGI. V gave up 4 bases and J gave up 4 bases; unmatched junction bases: 0. CDR3 DNA sequence: TGTGCCAGCAGTTTAGCGGGGGGGTACAATGAGCAGTTCTTC. Its translation is CASSLAGGYNEQFF.

This chain uses TRBV30 with TRBJ1-3, with D hard to call. The V gene lost 0 bases and the J gene lost 8 bases, with 17 bases spanning the gap. This CDR3 contains 15 residues. CDR1 GTSNPN and CDR2 SVGIG come from the germline V gene (reference sequence). CDR3 amino acids: CAWSVSALKGDTIYF. Written as DNA, the CDR3 is TGTGCCTGGAGTGTGTCGGCGCTCAAAGGAGACACCATATATTTT.

The rearrangement uses TRBV9 and TRBJ2-4; 13 bases line up with TRBD2. With 7 bases clipped from V and 10 bases from J, the junction kept 8 bases outside the gene matches. Germline values: CDR1 SGDLS, CDR2 YYNGEE. The CDR3 covers 14 residues. Here the CDR3 reads CASARTSGGGIQYF. The DNA of the CDR3 is TGTGCCAGCGCTAGGACTAGCGGGGGAGGTATTCAGTACTTC.

The chain joins TRBV5-1 to TRBJ1-6, with no clear D. Deletions cut 0 bases from V and 5 bases from J, with 6 bases between. Germline-derived CDR1 and CDR2 are SGHRS and YFSETQ. The CDR3 runs to 14 residues. CDR3 amino acids: CASSLAQNNSPLHF. The CDR3 nucleotides are TGCGCCAGCAGCTTGGCGCAGAATAATTCACCCCTCCACTTT.

This clone appeared once. This sequence joins TRBV28 and TRBJ2-4, with 7 bases lining up with TRBD1. This CDR3 region has 15 residues. CDR1 is MDHEN, CDR2 SYDVKM, per germline. V was clipped by 7 bases and J by 1 base; unmatched bases: 7. CDR3 in amino acids: CASNRPTGAKNIQYF. CDR3 in DNA: TGTGCCAGCAACCGACCGACAGGGGCCAAAAACATTCAGTACTTC.

The rearrangement links TRBV30 to TRBJ1-5; TRBD1 matches 7 bases. CDR3 length equals 17 residues. Germline V gene sequence: CDR1 GTSNPN, CDR2 SVGIG (reference sequence). Trimming at V came to 2 bases and at J to 0 bases, leaving 10 bases not matched to a gene. The CDR3 coding sequence is TGTGCCTGGAGTCGGAGCAGGGGGGATTATAGCAATCAGCCCCAGCATTTT. It codes for CAWSRSRGDYSNQPQHF.

This sequence joins TRBV27 and TRBJ2-1, with TRBD2 identical over 13 bases. The germline gives CDR1 MNHEY, CDR2 SMNVEV (reference sequence). V dropped 5 bases and J dropped 4; count of bases not matched to a gene: 8. The length of the CDR3 is 17 residues. Here the CDR3 reads CASSPGTSGAVYNEQFF. The CDR3 DNA reads TGTGCCAGCAGTCCCGGGACTAGCGGGGCTGTATACAATGAGCAGTTCTTC.

The gene calls are TRBV5-1 and TRBJ1-1; TRBD1 matches at 12 bases. CDR1 is SGHRS and CDR2 is YFSETQ in the germline V gene. J was trimmed by 2 bases and V by 4 bases; bases with no gene match: 9. The CDR3 is made up of 17 amino acids. This CDR3 reads CASSGGQGAFGNTEAFF. In DNA form, the CDR3 reads TGCGCCAGCAGCGGGGGACAGGGGGCATTTGGTAACACTGAAGCTTTCTTT.

The V gene is TRBV29-1, the J gene TRBJ2-6; perhaps TRBD1 as D (6 bases). The ends were cut back, 5 bases at V and 2 bases at J, with 13 bases in the middle. CDR3 length equals 15 residues. CDR1 and CDR2 from the germline V gene are SQVTM and ANQGSEA. DNA for the CDR3: TGCAGCGTTCGAAACCCAGGGGCTGGGGCCAACGTCCTGACTTTC. It specifies CSVRNPGAGANVLTF. Full variable domain (remainder filled in from reference TRBV29-1 and TRBJ2-6): SAVISQKPSRDICQRGTSLTIQCQVDSQVTMMFWYRQQPGQSLTLIATANQGSEATYESGFVIDKFPISRPNLTFSTLTVSNMSPEDSSIYLCSVRNPGAGANVLTFGAGSRLTVL.

This clone has only a few counts. The chain links TRBV11-2 to TRBJ2-7; D might be TRBD1 (6 bases). V gave up 1 base and J gave up 4 bases, with 8 bases separating them. This CDR3 contains 13 residues. Germline values: CDR1 SGHAT, CDR2 FQNNGV. The CDR3 reads CASSLGTGYEQYV. The CDR3 DNA is TGTGCCAGCAGCTTAGGAACAGGGTACGAGCAGTACGTC.

This chain uses TRBV6-1 with TRBJ2-4; D may be TRBD1 (6 bases). The germline V gene has CDR1 MNHNS and CDR2 SASEGT. Trimming took 3 bases from V and 6 from J, leaving 18 bases between them. This CDR3 region has 16 residues. The CDR3: CASSDSGATLRNIQYF. DNA of the CDR3: TGTGCCAGCAGTGATTCAGGGGCGACCCTGAGAAACATTCAGTACTTC.

The rearrangement joins TRBV4-2 to TRBJ1-5; weak D call: TRBD1 (6 bases). V was cut by 3 bases and J by 7 bases, with 19 bases left in between. This CDR3 is built from 16 residues. Germline values: CDR1 LGHNA, CDR2 YNFKEQ. The CDR3 DNA reads TGTGCCAGCAGCCAGACACGGGGGGCGGTAGGACAGCCCCAGCATTTT. This sequence encodes CASSQTRGAVGQPQHF.

The chain employs TRBV29-1 and TRBJ2-2, with 9 bases identical to TRBD2. Germline CDR1 SQVTM, CDR2 ANQGSEA. The CDR3 extends over 16 amino acids. The V segment lost 3 bases and the J segment 0 bases; nucleotides outside the gene matches: 5. CDR3 sequence reads: CSVETSGLPNTGELFF. The CDR3 bases are TGCAGCGTTGAGACTAGCGGCCTACCGAACACCGGGGAGCTGTTTTTT.

The chain uses TRBV2 and TRBJ2-7; maybe TRBD1 (6 bases). Germline CDR1 is SNHLY and CDR2 is FYNNEI. This CDR3 region has 14 residues. V lost 7 bases and J 3 bases, leaving 16 bases between the germline ends. CDR3 amino acids: CASKEQGTRYEQYF. The CDR3 DNA is TGTGCCAGCAAAGAACAGGGTACCCGCTACGAGCAGTACTTC.

The J gene is TRBJ2-1, the V gene TRBV28; 8 positions agree with TRBD2. Germline CDR1 MDHEN, CDR2 SYDVKM. Trimming at V came to 2 bases and at J to 4 bases, leaving 7 bases not matched to a gene. This CDR3 is built from 16 residues. CDR3: CASSLVTSGPYNEQFF. DNA for the CDR3: TGTGCCAGCAGTTTAGTTACTAGCGGCCCTTACAATGAGCAGTTCTTC.

The V gene is TRBV4-2, the J gene TRBJ1-2; D ambiguous. Germline V lookup: CDR1 LGHNA, CDR2 YNFKEQ. The CDR3 sequence is 14 residues long. V was pared by 1 base and J by 8 bases, with 14 bases between. CDR3 in DNA: TGTGCCAGCAGCCAAGTTGCGGGTACCTCGGGCTACACCTTC. This gives the protein CASSQVAGTSGYTF.

The chain links TRBV4-3 to TRBJ1-4, with 7 nucleotides matching TRBD1. The CDR3 has 18 residues. The junction had 9 bases not matched to a gene; V was cut back by 0 bases and J by 2 bases. The germline V gene has CDR1 LGHNA and CDR2 YSLEER. CDR3 amino acids: CASSQESYPQGTNEKLFF. Here the CDR3 DNA reads TGCGCCAGCAGCCAAGAATCATACCCACAGGGGACTAATGAAAAACTGTTTTTT.